This passage covers 4 T cell receptor beta chains from one sample sequenced in a study of shared clonotypes between healthy human individuals. Sequenced by immunoSEQ multiplex PCR; TCRdb stores in-frame clones only, minus some. Altogether over 750,000 clones are present, 90% to 97% being singletons, with the ten largest covering approximately 0.2%. Naive CD8 cells lacked CD45RO, underwent positive selection for CCR7 and left out terminally differentiated effector memory CD45RA+ cells. Material: naive CD8+ T cells sorted from blood. These receptors originate from a man younger than 45 in good health.

This clone has a handful of counts. This sequence joins TRBV29-1 and TRBJ2-3; the D is unclear. The CDR3 has 14 residues. Trimming removed 5 bases from V and 2 bases from J, with 14 bases in between. The germline CDR1 and CDR2 sequences are SQVTM and ANQGSEA. This CDR3 is CSVWGAPFTDTQYF. The CDR3 nucleotides are TGCAGCGTTTGGGGTGCCCCCTTCACAGATACGCAGTATTTT.

J is TRBJ2-7 and V is TRBV6-5, with 10 bases matching TRBD1. The CDR3 spans 15 residues. CDR1 is MNHEY and CDR2 is SVGAGI in the germline V gene. V gave up 7 bases and J gave up 2 bases; unmatched junction bases: 8. The CDR3 nucleotides read TGTGCCAGCACCCGGACAGGGGGGACCACCTACGAGCAGTACTTC. Residues: CASTRTGGTTYEQYF.

V gene TRBV11-2 combines with J gene TRBJ2-3; 9 bases fit TRBD2. V was pared by 0 bases and J by 4 bases, with 5 bases of the junction left unmatched. The CDR3 is 16 amino acids. Per germline, CDR1 SGHAT and CDR2 FQNNGV. The CDR3 sequence: CASSLDAREGPDTQYF. The DNA of the CDR3 is TGTGCCAGCAGCTTAGACGCGCGGGAGGGGCCAGATACGCAGTATTTT.

This clone occurred once. The chain combines TRBV5-1 with TRBJ1-2, with 12 bases lining up with TRBD1. Germline V gene sequence: CDR1 SGHRS, CDR2 YFSETQ. Unmatched junction bases numbered 11, after V lost 4 bases and J lost 7 bases. The CDR3 is 16 residues long. The CDR3 DNA reads as TGCGCCAGCAGCAGCTCCGGGACAGGGGGCGTGGGTGGCTACACCTTC. Translating it yields CASSSSGTGGVGGYTF.